This T cell receptor beta chain was identified during a study of T cell responses to AZD1222 COVID-19 vaccine. Some clones are missing from TCRdb's copy, which holds only in-frame ones; the method was immunoSEQ multiplex PCR. The data show some 170,000 clones, 92% seen once. Study findings and constraints: Researchers report vaccine-associated CD4 TCRs spanning spike, with dominance at 160-218 and 743-854. There were mostly white British donors and more females than males, and clonal diversity was possibly underestimated.

Concerning this clone: Antigen: not known.

CDR1 and CDR2 (germline): LGHDT, YNNKEL (reference sequence). Germline trimming cut 6 bases from V and 0 bases from J; bases unmatched to any gene: 4. The CDR3 totals 14 residues. Specimen: peripheral blood, collected 28 days after the second AZD1222 dose. The sequence came from an adult who received the AZD1222 COVID-19 vaccine. The chain has TRBV3-1 (or the pseudogene TRBV3-2) and TRBJ1-2; the match to TRBD1 covers 7 bases. CDR3: CASSRDSTNYGYTF. CDR3 nucleotide sequence: TGTGCCAGCAGTCGGGACAGTACTAACTATGGCTACACCTTC.